A selection of T cell receptor beta chains follows, all from one sample in a study of cytomegalovirus exposure and HLA in healthy donors. TCRdb's copy holds only in-frame clones and misses some; the assay was immunoSEQ multiplex PCR. The sample data list 21,000 or so clones. Sequencing was done on a sample of PBMCs. Source of these receptors: a man aged 60 to 75 in good health and CMV-seropositive. Each CDR3 is given without its conserved first and last residue.

TRBV15	ATSTGSGERTGELF
TRBV5-4	ASSFREYGYT
TRBV5-6	ASSLGGRADEQY
TRBV7-9	ASRDGTTSYNEQF
TRBV18	ASSPRDMRSGNTIY
TRBV12-5	ASGLGQGNTDTQY
TRBV5-6	ASSPEAGYEQY
TRBV28	ATRANYGYT
TRBV19	ASTITGTQPQH
TRBV5-6	ASSLAPGAGQPQH
TRBV5-1	ASSIAGGPAHEQF
TRBV15	AIRAAGPTYNEQF
TRBV4-1	ASSQEGRGLKPQH
TRBV6-5	ASSYVWGPGNTIY
TRBV4-1	ASSQVPLAASYNEQF
TRBV29-1	SVAFQGTYNEQF
TRBV27	ASSFMLAGPGDTDTQY
TRBV4-2	ASSQDMRVSHNEQF
TRBV5-6	ASSRQGSNNEQF
TRBV19	ASSIAGGANEKLF
TRBV29-1	SACRDRGERAF
TRBV18	ASSLPGIAKDTQY
TRBV4-2	ASSQPTSGRSYNEQF
TRBV4-2	ASSQERGPSYGYT
TRBV2	ASSDGTGNEKLF
TRBV29-1	SVKGLTGGEQY
TRBV4-1	ASSQVTTGGPGELF
TRBV7-9	ASSPDRAGANVLT
TRBV7-9	ASSGQTVTGELF
TRBV10-3	AISDGGGSGYT
TRBV5-1	ASSSRGAGGPGRQETQY
TRBV28	ASSAGGSREQY
TRBV11-2	ASSFGGTEAF
TRBV5-6	ASSEQGGETQY
TRBV30	AWSQGGRNQPQH
TRBV5-1	ASSGGTNNEQF
TRBV10-3	AIRQEGTGNYEQY
TRBV19	ASSIEATAHYEQY
TRBV27	ASRGQLGSGNTIY
TRBV15	ATSRDNGAAGEYEQY
TRBV6-5	ASSPWDRITDTQY
TRBV29-1	SVDAAGAIEQY
TRBV5-1	ASSLTGPINEQY
TRBV6-6	ASRISGGPNTEAF
TRBV9	ASSVEVGRGTEAF
TRBV5-1	ASSLGPTGPGRSNQPQH
TRBV5-6	ASSFLRTNEKLF
TRBV7-2	ASSLNPGAYEQY
TRBV4-1	ASSTRDRANYGYT
TRBV29-1	SVHNTGELF
TRBV5-4	ASSPSGRAQF
TRBV2	ASSDFSGTRTYEQY